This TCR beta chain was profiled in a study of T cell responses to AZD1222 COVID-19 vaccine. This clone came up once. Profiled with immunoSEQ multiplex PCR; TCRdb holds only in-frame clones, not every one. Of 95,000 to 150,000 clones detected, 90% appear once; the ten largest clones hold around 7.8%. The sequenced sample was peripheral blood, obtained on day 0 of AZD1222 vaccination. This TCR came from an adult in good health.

Here the CDR3 DNA reads TGTGCCAGTAGTCCGCAACAGGGACCCGGGGAGCTGTTTTTT. As protein: CASSPQQGPGELFF. The V and J genes are TRBV19 and TRBJ2-2; weak D call: TRBD1 (6 bases). The V end was cut by 5 bases, the J end by 6 bases, with 13 bases between. This CDR3 is built from 14 residues. The germline V gene encodes CDR1 LNHDA and CDR2 SQIVND (reference sequence).